What follows is one T cell receptor beta chain and its context. This specimen comes from a study of blood T cell repertoires in COVID-19. Looking at the study overall: The samples span acute and convalescent COVID-19 from the United States, Italy and Spain. Nucleic acid was either cDNA or gDNA, and it came from T cells, B-cell-depleted T cells, or PBMCs.

Per the germline V gene, CDR1 is LNHNV and CDR2 is YYDKDF (reference sequence). With 6 bases removed from V and 12 bases from J, the gap between germline ends came to 14 bases. The CDR3 runs to 12 residues. Sequenced by immunoSEQ multiplex PCR; TCRdb stores in-frame clones only, minus some. The sample lists 150,000 to 200,000 clones, 84% seen once, with about 14% in the top ten. The source of this sequence is a woman between 65 and 79 years old with COVID-19, enrolled during active disease. The chain joins TRBV15 to TRBJ1-4; weak D call: TRBD1 (5 bases). What was sequenced was peripheral blood. As DNA, the CDR3 is TGTGCCACCAGTCGGTACAGGTTAGAACTGTTTTTT. As protein: CATSRYRLELFF. The variable domain in full, with the rest retrieved from reference TRBV15 and TRBJ1-4, is DAMVIQNPRYQVTQFGKPVTLSCSQTLNHNVMYWYQQKSSQAPKLLFHYYDKDFNNEADTPDNFQSRRPNTSFCFLDIRSPGLGDTAMYLCATSRYRLELFFGSGTQLSVL.